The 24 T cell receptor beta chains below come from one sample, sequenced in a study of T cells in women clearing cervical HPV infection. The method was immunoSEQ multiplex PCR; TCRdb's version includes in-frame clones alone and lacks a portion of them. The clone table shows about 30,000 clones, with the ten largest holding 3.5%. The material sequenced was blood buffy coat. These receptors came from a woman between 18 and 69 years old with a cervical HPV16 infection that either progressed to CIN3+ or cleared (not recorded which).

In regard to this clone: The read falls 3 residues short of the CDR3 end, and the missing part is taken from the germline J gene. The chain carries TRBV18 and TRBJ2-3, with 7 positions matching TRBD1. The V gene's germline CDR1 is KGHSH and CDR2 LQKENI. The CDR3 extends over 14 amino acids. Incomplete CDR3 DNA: TGTGCCAGCTCACTGGGGACAGACCAAGAGACG. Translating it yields CASSLGTDQET. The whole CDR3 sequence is CASSLGTDQETQYF.

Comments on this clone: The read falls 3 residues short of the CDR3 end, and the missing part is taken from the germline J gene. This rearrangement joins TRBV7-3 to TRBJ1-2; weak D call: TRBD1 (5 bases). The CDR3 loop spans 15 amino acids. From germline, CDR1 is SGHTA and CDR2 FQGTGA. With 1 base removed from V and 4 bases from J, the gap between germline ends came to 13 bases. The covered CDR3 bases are TGTGCCAGCAGCTTAAAGGGAGAGGACACCTATGGC. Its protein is CASSLKGEDTYG. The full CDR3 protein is CASSLKGEDTYGYTF.

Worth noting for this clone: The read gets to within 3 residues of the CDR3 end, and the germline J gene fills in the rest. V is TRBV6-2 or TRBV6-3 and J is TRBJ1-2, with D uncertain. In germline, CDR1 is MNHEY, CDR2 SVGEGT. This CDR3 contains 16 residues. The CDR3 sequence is CASSYSSKRSSYDYTF. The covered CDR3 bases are TGTGCCAGCAGTTACTCGAGTAAGCGGAGCTCCTACGAC.

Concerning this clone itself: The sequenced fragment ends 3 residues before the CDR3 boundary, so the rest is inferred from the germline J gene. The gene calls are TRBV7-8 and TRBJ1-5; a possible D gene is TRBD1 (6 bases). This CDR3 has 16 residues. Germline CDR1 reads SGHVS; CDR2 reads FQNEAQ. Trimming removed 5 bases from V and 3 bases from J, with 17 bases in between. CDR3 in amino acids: CASSPFIGQSNQPQHF. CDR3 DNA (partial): TGTGCCAGCAGCCCGTTTATTGGACAGTCCAATCAGCCC.

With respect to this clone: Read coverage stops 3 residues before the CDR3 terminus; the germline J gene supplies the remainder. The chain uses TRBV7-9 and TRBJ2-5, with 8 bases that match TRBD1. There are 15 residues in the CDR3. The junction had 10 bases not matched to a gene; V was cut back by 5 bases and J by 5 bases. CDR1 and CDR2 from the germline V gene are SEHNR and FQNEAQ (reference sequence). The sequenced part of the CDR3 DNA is TGTGCCAGCAGCCCTGGCGGACAGGGTATCGAGACC. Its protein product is CASSPGGQGIET. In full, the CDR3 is CASSPGGQGIETQYF.

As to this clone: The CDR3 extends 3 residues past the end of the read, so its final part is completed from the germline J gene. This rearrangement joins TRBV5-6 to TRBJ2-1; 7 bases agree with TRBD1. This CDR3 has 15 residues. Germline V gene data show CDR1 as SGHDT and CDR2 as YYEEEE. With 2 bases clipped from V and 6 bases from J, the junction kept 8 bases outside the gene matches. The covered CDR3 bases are TGTGCCAGCAGCTTTCAAGGACAGGCCTCCAATGAG. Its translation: CASSFQGQASNE. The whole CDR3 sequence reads CASSFQGQASNEQFF.

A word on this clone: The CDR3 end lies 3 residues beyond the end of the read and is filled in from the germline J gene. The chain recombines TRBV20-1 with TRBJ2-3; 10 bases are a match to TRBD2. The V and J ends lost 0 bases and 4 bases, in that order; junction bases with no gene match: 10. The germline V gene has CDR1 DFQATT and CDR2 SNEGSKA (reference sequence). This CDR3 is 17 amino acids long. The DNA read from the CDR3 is TGCAGTGCTAGAGATCTCGCTAGCGGGAGTGGCGCAGATACG. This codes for CSARDLASGSGADT. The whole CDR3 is CSARDLASGSGADTQYF.

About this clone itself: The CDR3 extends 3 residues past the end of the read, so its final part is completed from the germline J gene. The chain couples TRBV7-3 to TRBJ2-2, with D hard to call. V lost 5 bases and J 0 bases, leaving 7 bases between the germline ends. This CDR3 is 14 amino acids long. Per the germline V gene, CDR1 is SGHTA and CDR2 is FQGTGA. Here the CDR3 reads CASSTQANTGELFF. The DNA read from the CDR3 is TGTGCCAGCAGCACACAAGCGAACACCGGGGAG. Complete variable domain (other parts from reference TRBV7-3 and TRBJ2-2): GAGVSQTPSNKVTEKGKYVELRCDPISGHTALYWYRQSLGQGPEFLIYFQGTGAADDSGLPNDRFFAVRPEGSVSTLKIQRTERGDSAVYLCASSTQANTGELFFGEGSRLTVL.

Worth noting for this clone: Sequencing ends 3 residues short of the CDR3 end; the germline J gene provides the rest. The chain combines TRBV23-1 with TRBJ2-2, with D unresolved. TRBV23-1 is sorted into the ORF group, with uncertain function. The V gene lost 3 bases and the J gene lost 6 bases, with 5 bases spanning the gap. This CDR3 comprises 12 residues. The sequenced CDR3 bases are TGCGCCAGCAGTCAGAGGTCCGGGGAG. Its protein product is CASSQRSGE. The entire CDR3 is CASSQRSGELFF.

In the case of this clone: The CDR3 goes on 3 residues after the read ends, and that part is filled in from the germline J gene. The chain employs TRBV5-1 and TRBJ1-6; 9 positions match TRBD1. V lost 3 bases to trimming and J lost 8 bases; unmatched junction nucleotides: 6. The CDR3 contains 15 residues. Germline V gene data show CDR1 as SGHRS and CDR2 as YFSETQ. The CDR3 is CASSSGQGSYSPLHF. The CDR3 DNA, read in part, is TGCGCCAGCAGCTCGGGACAGGGCTCTTATTCACCC.

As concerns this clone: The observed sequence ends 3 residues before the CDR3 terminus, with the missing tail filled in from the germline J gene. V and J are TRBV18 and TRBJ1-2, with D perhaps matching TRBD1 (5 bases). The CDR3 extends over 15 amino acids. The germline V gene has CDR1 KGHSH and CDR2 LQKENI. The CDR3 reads CASSPRPGSSYDYTF. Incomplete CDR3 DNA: TGTGCCAGCTCACCGCGCCCAGGGAGCTCCTACGAC.

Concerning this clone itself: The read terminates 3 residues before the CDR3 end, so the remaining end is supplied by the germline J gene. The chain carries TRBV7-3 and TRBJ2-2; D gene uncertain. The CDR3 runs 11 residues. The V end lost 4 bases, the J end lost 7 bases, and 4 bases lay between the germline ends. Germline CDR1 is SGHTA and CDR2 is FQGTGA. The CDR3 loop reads CASSSYGELFF. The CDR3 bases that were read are TGTGCCAGCAGCTCGTACGGGGAG.

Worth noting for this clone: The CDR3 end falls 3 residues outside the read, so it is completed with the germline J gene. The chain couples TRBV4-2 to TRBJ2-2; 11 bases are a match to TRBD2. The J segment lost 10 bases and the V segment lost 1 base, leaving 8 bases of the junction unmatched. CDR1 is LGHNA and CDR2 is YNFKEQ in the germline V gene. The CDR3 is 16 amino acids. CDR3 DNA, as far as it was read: TGTGCCAGCAGCCAAGCCGGGACTAGCGGCAAGTTGGAG. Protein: CASSQAGTSGKLE. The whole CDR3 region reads CASSQAGTSGKLELFF.

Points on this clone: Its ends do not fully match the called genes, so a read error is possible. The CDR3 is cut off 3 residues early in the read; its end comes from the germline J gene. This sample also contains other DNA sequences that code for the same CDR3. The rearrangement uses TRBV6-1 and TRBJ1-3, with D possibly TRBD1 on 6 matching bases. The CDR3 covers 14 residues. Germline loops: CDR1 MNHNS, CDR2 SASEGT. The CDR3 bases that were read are TGTGCCAGCAGTGCCGGACAGCACGGAAACACG. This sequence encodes CASSAGQHGNT. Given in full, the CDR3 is CASSAGQHGNTIYF.

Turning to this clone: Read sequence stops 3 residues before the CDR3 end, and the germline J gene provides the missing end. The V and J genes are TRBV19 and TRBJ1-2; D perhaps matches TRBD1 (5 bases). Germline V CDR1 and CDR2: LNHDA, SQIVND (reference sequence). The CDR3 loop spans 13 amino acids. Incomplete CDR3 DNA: TGTGCCAGTGCCGGACAATTTGTCAATGAC. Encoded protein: CASAGQFVND. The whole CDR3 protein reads CASAGQFVNDYTF.

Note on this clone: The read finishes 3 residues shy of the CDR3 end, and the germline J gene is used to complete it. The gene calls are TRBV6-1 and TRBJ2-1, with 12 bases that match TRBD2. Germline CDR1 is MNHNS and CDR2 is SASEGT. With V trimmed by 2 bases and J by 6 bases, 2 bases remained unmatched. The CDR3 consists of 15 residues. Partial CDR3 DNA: TGTGCCAGCAGTGAAACTAGCGGGAGGACCAATGAG. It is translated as CASSETSGRTNE. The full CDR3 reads CASSETSGRTNEQFF.

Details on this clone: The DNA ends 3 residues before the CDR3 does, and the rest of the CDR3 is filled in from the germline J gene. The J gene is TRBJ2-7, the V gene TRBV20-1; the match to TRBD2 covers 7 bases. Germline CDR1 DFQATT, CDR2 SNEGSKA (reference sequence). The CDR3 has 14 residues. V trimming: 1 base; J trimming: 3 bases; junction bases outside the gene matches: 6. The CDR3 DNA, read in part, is TGCAGTGCTAGAGTGAGTAGCGGGTACTACGAG. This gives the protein CSARVSSGYYE. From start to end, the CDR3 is CSARVSSGYYEQYF.

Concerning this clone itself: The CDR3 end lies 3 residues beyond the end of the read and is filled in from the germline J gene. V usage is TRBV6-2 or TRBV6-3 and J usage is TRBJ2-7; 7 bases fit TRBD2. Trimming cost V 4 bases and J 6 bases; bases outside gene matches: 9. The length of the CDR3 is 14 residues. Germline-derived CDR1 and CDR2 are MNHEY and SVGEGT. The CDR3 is CASSFMVGLGEQYF. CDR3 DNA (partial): TGTGCCAGCAGTTTTATGGTAGGACTAGGCGAG.

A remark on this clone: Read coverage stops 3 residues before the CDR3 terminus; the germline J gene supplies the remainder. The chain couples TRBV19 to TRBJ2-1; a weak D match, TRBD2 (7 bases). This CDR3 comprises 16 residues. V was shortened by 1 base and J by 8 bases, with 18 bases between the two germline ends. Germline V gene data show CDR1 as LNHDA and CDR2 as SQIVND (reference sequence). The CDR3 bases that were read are TGTGCCAGTAGTATAGCGTCACAGGGAGGGTACCATGAG. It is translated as CASSIASQGGYHE. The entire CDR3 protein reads CASSIASQGGYHEQFF. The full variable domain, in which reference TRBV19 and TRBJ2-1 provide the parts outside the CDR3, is DGGITQSPKYLFRKEGQNVTLSCEQNLNHDAMYWYRQDPGQGLRLIYYSQIVNDFQKGDIAEGYSVSREKKESFPLTVTSAQKNPTAFYLCASSIASQGGYHEQFFGPGTRLTVL.

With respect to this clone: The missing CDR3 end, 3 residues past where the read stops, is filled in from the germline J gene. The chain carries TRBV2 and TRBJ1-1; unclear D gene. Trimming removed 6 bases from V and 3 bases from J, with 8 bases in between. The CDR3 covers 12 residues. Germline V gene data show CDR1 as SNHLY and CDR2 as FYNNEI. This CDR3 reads CASRFSDTEAFF. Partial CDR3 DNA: TGTGCCAGCAGGTTTTCTGACACTGAA. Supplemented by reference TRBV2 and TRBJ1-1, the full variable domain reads EPEVTQTPSHQVTQMGQEVILRCVPISNHLYFYWYRQILGQKVEFLVSFYNNEISEKSEIFDDQFSVERPDGSNFTLKIRSTKLEDSAMYFCASRFSDTEAFFGQGTRLTVV.

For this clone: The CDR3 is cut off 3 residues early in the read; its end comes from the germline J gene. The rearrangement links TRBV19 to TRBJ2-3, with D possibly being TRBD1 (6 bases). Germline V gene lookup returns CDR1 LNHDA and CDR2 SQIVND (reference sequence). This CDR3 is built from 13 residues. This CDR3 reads CASSIRGNQPQYF. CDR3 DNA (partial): TGTGCCAGTAGTATCAGGGGCAATCAGCCG.

CDR3 protein: CASSQGQGETQYF. CDR3 DNA, as far as it was read: TGTGCCAGCAGCCAGGGACAAGGGGAGACC. The gene calls are TRBV5-6 and TRBJ2-5, with a weak D call TRBD1 (6 bases). The missing CDR3 end, 3 residues past where the read stops, is filled in from the germline J gene. CDR3 size: 13 residues. CDR1 and CDR2 from the germline V gene are SGHDT and YYEEEE. V gave up 4 bases and J gave up 5 bases, with 12 bases separating them. The complete variable domain, with remaining parts taken from reference TRBV5-6 and TRBJ2-5, reads DAGVTQSPTHLIKTRGQQVTLRCSPKSGHDTVSWYQQALGQGPQFIFQYYEEEERQRGNFPDRFSGHQFPNYSSELNVNALLLGDSALYLCASSQGQGETQYFGPGTRLLVL.

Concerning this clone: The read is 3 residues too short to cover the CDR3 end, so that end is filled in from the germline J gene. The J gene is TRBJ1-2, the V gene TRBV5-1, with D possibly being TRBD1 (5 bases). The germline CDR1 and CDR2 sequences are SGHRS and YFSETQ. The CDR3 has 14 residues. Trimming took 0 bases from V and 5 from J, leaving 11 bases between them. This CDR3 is CASSLDGGAYGYTF. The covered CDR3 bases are TGCGCCAGCAGCTTGGATGGAGGGGCGTATGGC.

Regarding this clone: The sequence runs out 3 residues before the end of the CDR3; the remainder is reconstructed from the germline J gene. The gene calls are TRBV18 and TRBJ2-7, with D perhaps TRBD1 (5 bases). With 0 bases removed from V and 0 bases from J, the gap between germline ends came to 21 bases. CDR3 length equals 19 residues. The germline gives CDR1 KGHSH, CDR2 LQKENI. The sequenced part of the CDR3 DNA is TGTGCCAGCTCACCACCGTCTCAGGGCGCCGTGGTGACCTCCTACGAG. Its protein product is CASSPPSQGAVVTSYE. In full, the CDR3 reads CASSPPSQGAVVTSYEQYF.